The present T cell receptor beta chain was sequenced within a study of CD8 T cells in Susac syndrome. Random hexamers were used to reverse transcribe an amount of roughly 0.5 to 1 ug RNA. The immunoSEQ assay covered 54 Vbeta and 13 Jbeta segments for CDR3. One entry per CDR3 protein results from TCRdb running MiXCR on the immunoSEQ multiplex PCR reads. The table has around 190,000 distinct CDR3 sequences, approximately 94% seen once; the top ten hold around 0.096%. In blood CD8+ and CD4+ T cells, TCR beta underwent sequencing. Healthy donors constituted the control group, matched for age and sex. Negative isolation yielded CD4+ and CD8+ T cells, and FACS enriched TEMRA cells. The CDR3 covers 13 residues. The germline CDR1 and CDR2 sequences are MNHNS and SASEGT. The germline V and J ends were trimmed by 1 base and 1 base, with 5 bases remaining between them.

The V call is TRBV6-1, the J call TRBJ2-7, with D unclear. The TCR sequence derives from a human donor in good health. Source material: CD4+ T cells from PBMCs. The CDR3 sequence: CASSEDGSYEQYF. CDR3 bases: TGTGCCAGCAGTGAAGACGGTTCCTACGAGCAGTACTTC.